This section outlines one T cell receptor (beta chain) sequence together with its context. Its matching antigen is unknown. The data are from a study of regulatory T cells in long-lasting Graves disease. General observations from the study: Between persistent patients, 2,500 to 3,500 public clonotypes were shared, exceeding the 966 shared between new patients.

Time point meaning: newly diagnosed GD, antithyroid drugs for less than 3 months. After RNA was extracted from PBMCs, the TCR library was made from it. V was pared by 0 bases and J by 1 base, with 8 bases between. The CDR3 is made up of 16 amino acids. Per the germline V gene, CDR1 is SGHRS and CDR2 is YFSETQ. Both iRepertoire HTBI primers and Arm-PCR of CDR3 regions were used to build the TCR beta libraries. TCRdb used MiXCR to reprocess the multiplex PCR reads, holding one entry per CDR3 protein. Here the sample spans a few hundred thousand distinct CDR3 sequences, 15% being singletons. This sample was shared with a second study, whose subject was T cells in Graves' hyperthyroidism and ophthalmopathy.

The TCR sequence derives from a woman in her forties with Graves disease. V usage is TRBV5-1 and J usage is TRBJ2-6, with D possibly matching TRBD1 (5 bases). The source was peripheral blood mononuclear cells (PBMCs), collected at new diagnosis, from a patient treated with antithyroid drugs. CDR3 DNA: TGCGCCAGCAGCTTGGAGGCAGGGTCTGGGGCCAACGTCCTGACTTTC. It yields the protein CASSLEAGSGANVLTF.